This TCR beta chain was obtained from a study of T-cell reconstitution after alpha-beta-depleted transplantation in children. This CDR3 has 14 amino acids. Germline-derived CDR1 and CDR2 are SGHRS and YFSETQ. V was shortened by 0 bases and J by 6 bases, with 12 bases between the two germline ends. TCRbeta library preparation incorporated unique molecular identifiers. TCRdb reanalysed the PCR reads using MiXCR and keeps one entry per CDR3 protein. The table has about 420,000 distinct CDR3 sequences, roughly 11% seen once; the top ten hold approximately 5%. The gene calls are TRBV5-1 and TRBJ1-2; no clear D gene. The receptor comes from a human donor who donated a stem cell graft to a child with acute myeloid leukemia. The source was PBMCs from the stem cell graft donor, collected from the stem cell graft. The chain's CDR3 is CASSLGSVRDGYTF. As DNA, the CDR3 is TGCGCCAGCAGCTTGGGTAGTGTCAGAGATGGCTACACCTTC.